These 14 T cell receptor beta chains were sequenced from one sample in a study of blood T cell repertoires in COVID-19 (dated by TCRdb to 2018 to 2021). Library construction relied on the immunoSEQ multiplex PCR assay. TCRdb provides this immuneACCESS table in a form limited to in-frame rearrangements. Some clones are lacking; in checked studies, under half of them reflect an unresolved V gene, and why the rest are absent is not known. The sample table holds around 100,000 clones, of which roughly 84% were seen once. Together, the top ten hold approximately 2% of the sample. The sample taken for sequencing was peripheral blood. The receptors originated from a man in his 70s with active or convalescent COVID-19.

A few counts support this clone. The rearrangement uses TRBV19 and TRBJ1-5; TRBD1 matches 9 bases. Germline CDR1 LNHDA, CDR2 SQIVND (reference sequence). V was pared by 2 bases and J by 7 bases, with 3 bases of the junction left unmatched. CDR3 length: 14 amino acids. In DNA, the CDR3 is TGTGCCAGTAGTATAACAGGGGGCCAACAGCCCCAGCATTTT. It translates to CASSITGGQQPQHF.

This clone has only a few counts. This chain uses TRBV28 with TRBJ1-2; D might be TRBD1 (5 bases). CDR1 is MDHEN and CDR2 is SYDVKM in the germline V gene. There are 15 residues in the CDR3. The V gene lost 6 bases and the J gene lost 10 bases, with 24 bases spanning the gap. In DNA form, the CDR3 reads TGTGCCAGCAGGCGCTTTCAGGGAATCGGGCGTGACTACACCTTC. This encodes CASRRFQGIGRDYTF.

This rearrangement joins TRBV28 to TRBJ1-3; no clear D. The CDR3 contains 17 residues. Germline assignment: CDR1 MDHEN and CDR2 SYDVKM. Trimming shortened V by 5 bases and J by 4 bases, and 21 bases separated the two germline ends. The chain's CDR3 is CASSASPPGGSGNTIYF. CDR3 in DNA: TGTGCCAGCAGTGCCTCTCCTCCGGGTGGATCCGGAAACACCATATATTTT.

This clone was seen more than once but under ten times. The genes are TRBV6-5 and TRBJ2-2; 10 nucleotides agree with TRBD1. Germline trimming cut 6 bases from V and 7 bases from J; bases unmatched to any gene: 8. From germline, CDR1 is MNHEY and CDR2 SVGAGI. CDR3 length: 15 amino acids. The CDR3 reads CASRSDRGRVGELFF. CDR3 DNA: TGTGCCAGCAGGTCCGACAGGGGGCGCGTCGGGGAGCTGTTTTTT.

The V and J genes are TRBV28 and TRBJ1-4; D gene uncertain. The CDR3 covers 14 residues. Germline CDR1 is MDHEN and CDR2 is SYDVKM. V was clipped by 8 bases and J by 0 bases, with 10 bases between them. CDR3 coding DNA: TGTGCCAGCGGAAGACACGCAACTAATGAAAAACTGTTTTTT. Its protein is CASGRHATNEKLFF.

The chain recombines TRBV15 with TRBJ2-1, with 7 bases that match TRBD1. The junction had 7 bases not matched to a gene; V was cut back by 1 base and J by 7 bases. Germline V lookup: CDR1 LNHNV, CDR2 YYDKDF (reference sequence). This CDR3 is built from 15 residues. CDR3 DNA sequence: TGTGCCACCAGCAGAGCACAGGGGACGGATAATGAGCAGTTCTTC. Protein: CATSRAQGTDNEQFF.

CDR3 DNA sequence: TGCGCCAGCAGCGTCGGAAAGACAGGGGATCTGTTCTTC. This sequence encodes CASSVGKTGDLFF. The gene calls are TRBV5-1 and TRBJ2-1, with TRBD1 matching over 8 bases. The J segment lost 15 bases and the V segment lost 4 bases, leaving 12 bases of the junction unmatched. The CDR3 totals 13 residues. CDR1 is SGHRS, CDR2 YFSETQ, per germline.

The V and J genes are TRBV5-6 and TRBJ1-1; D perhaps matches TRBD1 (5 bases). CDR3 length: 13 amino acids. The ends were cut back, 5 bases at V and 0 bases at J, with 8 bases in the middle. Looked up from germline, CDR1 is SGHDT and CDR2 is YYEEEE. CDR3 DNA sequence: TGTGCCAGCAGTTTGACAGTGAACACTGAAGCTTTCTTT. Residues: CASSLTVNTEAFF. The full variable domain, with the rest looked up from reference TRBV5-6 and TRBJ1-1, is DAGVTQSPTHLIKTRGQQVTLRCSPKSGHDTVSWYQQALGQGPQFIFQYYEEEERQRGNFPDRFSGHQFPNYSSELNVNALLLGDSALYLCASSLTVNTEAFFGQGTRLTVV.

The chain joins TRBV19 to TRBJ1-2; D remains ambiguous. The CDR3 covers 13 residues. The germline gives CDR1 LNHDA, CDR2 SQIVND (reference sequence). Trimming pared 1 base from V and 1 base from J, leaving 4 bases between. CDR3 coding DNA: TGTGCCAGTAGTATAGTGAGTAACTATGGCTACACCTTC. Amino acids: CASSIVSNYGYTF.

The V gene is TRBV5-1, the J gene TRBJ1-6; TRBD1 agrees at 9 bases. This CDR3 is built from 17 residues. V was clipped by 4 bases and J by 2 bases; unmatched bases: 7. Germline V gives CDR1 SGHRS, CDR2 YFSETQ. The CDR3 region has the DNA TGCGCCAGCAGCGGAGGGACAGGGAGTCCCTATAATTCACCCCTCCACTTT. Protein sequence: CASSGGTGSPYNSPLHF.

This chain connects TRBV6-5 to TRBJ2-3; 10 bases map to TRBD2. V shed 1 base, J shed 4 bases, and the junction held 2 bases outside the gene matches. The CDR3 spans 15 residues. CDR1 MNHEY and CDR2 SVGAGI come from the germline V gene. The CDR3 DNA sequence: TGTGCCAGCAGTTACTTTCTAGCGGGGGCAGATACGCAGTATTTT. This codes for CASSYFLAGADTQYF.

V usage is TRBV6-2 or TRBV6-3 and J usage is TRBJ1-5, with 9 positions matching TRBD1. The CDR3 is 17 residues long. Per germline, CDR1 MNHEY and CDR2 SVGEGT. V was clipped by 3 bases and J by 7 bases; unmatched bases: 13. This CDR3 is CASSYRSRDRDGQPQHF. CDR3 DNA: TGTGCCAGCAGTTATCGGTCCCGGGACAGGGACGGCCAGCCCCAGCATTTT.

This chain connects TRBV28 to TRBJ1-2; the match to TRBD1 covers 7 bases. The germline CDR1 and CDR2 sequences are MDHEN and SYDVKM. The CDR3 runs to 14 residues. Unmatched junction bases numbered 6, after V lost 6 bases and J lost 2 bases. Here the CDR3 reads CASRQGPTNYGYTF. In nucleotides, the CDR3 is TGTGCCAGCAGACAGGGGCCTACAAACTATGGCTACACCTTC.

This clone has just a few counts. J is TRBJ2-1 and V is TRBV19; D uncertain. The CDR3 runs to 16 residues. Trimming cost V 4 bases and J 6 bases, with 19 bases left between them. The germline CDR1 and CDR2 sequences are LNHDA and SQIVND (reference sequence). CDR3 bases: TGTGCCAGTAGTACCAGACTCCTGGAGCCTATCAATGAGCAGTTCTTC. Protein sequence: CASSTRLLEPINEQFF.